Here is one T cell receptor beta chain with its context. The second PCR ran roughly 6 to 12 cycles with a sample-barcoded 5' primer and J-beta primers. TCRdb re-called the 5' RACE reads with MiXCR, one entry per CDR3 protein. The sample shows about 970,000 distinct CDR3 sequences, roughly half of them seen only once. This sample was taken from a study of blood T cells in healthy people across ages. This CDR3 is 14 amino acids long. V shed 1 base, J shed 14 bases, and the junction held 12 bases outside the gene matches. In germline, CDR1 is LGHDT, CDR2 YNNKEL (reference sequence). The chain has TRBV3-1 and TRBJ2-3; 7 bases agree with TRBD2. This TCR was recovered from a woman aged 60-75 years in good health. Sequences were obtained from blood. The CDR3 nucleotides read TGTGCCAGCAGCCAAGCCGGCTTAGCGGGCCAGCTGTATTTT. Residues: CASSQAGLAGQLYF.